The entry that follows covers one T cell receptor beta chain sequence. This record comes from a study of blood T cell repertoires in COVID-19. Study-wide context: COVID-19 samples from acute and convalescent phases originated in the United States, Italy and Spain. Sources were T cells, B-cell-depleted T cells, or PBMCs; the material itself was cDNA or gDNA.

Germline V gene data show CDR1 as LNHDA and CDR2 as SQIVND (reference sequence). This CDR3 has 13 residues. Trimming removed 3 bases at V and 7 bases at J, with 10 bases between. In the original processing: Amplifying reference gene primers gave estimates of nucleated cell counts. Method: immunoSEQ multiplex PCR; TCRdb's copy keeps in-frame clones and lacks some. V, J and clone size reflect that table, while D and trimming were determined from the DNA. The table lists approximately 40,000 clones, 91% of them singletons. Material: peripheral blood. The chain recombines TRBV19 with TRBJ2-1; D is undetermined. This clonotype was obtained from a woman of 80 years or more with acute or convalescent COVID-19. Here the CDR3 DNA reads TGTGCCAGTAGTATCATCCCAGATAATGAGCAGTTCTTC. This encodes CASSIIPDNEQFF.